The subject of this entry is one TCR beta chain. These data are taken from a study of response to subunit inactivated influenza vaccine. TCRdb re-derived calls from the RT-PCR reads in MiXCR, one entry per CDR3 protein. Here the sample spans over 150,000 distinct CDR3 sequences, about 15% being singletons. Germline CDR1 SQVTM, CDR2 ANQGSEA. The CDR3 sequence is 12 residues long. Trimming took off 2 bases at V and 6 bases at J, with 8 bases between the two ends. The J gene is TRBJ2-1, the V gene TRBV29-1; no reliable D call. The sample in question was CD8+ T cells sorted from PBMCs, obtained 5 days after vaccination. This clonotype was obtained from a man aged 45-65 years who received an inactivated influenza vaccine. The CDR3 DNA reads as TGCAGCGTTGAAAGTAGTCCCAATGAGCAGTTCTTC. This gives the protein CSVESSPNEQFF.